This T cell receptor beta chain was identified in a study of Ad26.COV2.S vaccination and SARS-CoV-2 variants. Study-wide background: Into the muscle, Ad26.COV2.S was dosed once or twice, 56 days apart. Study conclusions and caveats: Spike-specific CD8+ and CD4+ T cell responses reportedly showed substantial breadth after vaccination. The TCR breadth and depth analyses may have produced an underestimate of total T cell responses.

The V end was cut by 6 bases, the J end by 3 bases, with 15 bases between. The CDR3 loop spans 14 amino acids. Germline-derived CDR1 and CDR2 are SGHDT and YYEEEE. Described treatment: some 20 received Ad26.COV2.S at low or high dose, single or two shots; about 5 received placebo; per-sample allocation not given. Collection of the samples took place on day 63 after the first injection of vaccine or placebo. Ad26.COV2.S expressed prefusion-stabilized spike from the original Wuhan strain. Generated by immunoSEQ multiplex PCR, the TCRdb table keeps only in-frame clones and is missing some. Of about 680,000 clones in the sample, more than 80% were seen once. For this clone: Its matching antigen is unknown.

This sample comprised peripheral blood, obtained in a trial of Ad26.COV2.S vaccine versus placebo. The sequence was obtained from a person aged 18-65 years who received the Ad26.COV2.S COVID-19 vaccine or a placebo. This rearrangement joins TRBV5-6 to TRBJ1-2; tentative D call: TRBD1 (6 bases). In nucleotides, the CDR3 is TGTGCCAGCACCCATGGGGGCTACGACTATGGCTACACCTTC. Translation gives CASTHGGYDYGYTF.